This entry is about one TCR beta chain. Its antigen remains unidentified. Unmatched junction bases numbered 12, after V lost 6 bases and J lost 3 bases. The germline V gene encodes CDR1 MDHEN and CDR2 SYDVKM. This CDR3 contains 17 residues. The sample comes from a study of cytomegalovirus exposure and HLA in healthy donors. Whole-study results and caveats: Rarity held for most TCR sequences, but there were some public TCRs that occurred in many donors. The sole available immune exposure information was CMV serostatus. Reportedly, fewer N-insertions than the roughly 600-donor mean appeared in an Asian-associated ancestry cluster in a later analysis.

With 60 Vbeta and 13 Jbeta primers, the PCR was carried out. Method: immunoSEQ multiplex PCR; TCRdb's copy keeps in-frame clones and lacks some. The sample consists of about 170,000 clones, around 84% of them appearing once. Input material: PBMCs. The receptor was isolated from a man aged 30 to 39 in good health and CMV-seropositive. The chain couples TRBV28 to TRBJ2-2; 8 bases are a match to TRBD2. In DNA, the CDR3 is TGTGCCAGCAGCTTCCCCAAAGCGGGAGTGGACACCGGGGAGCTGTTTTTT. Amino acid sequence: CASSFPKAGVDTGELFF.